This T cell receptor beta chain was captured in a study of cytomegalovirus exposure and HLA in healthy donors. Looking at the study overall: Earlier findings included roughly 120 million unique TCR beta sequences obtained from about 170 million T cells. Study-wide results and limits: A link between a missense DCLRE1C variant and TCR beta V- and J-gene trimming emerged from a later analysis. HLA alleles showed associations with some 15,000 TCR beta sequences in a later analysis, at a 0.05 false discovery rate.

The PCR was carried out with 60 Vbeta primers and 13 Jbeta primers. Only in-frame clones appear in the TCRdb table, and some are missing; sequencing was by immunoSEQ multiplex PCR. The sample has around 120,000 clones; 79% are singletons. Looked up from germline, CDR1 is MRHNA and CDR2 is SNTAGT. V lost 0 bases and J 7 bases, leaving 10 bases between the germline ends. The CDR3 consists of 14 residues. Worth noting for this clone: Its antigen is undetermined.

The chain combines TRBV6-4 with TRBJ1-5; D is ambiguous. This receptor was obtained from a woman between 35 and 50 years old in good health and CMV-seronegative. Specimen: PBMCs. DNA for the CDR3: TGTGCCAGCAGTGACTCCCCAGGATTGCAGCCCCAGCATTTT. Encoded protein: CASSDSPGLQPQHF.